The rows below give T cell receptor beta chains drawn from one sample of a study of OX40 agonist ivuxolimab in advanced cancers. Profiled with immunoSEQ multiplex PCR; TCRdb holds only in-frame clones, not every one. Among tens of thousands of clones listed, 65% to 90% were seen once. The source was CD4+ or CD8+ T cells sorted from blood, collected in a trial of the OX40 agonist ivuxolimab. Receptor source: an adult with an advanced solid tumor such as melanoma, head and neck, liver or kidney cancer. Both conserved end residues are part of each CDR3.

>TRBV7-8
CASSLGAGGYTEAFF
>TRBV5-6
CASSLGAANQPQHF
>TRBV7-9
CASSSSRVTGELFF
>TRBV7-2
CASSLGLAGINEQYF
>TRBV5-1
CASSLGPEQYF
>TRBV9
CASSATGGRYEQYF
>TRBV5-6
CASSLAASLYNEQFF
>TRBV30
CAWSVQDSGDTQYF
>TRBV2
CASRSTATGELFF
>TRBV5-8
CASSWGQGVTDTQYF
>TRBV7-9
CASNPQDTQYF
>TRBV28
CASSYGLAEINYNEQFF
>TRBV19
CASSIARYSYNEQFF
>TRBV7-9
CASSAYTRPYEQYF
>TRBV7-9
CASSLVQGATEAFF
>TRBV2
CASSERLGRGYEQYF
>TRBV6-5
CASSSGGVTDTQYF
>TRBV6-4
CASSDGTSTGELFF
>TRBV5-1
CASSLKGTSGFGANVLTF
>TRBV5-5
CASSFGRGTEAFF
>TRBV9
CASGHRGSGGESYNEQFF
>TRBV4-1
CASSQHTGINEQYF
>TRBV29-1
CSAQGPGTYEQYF
>TRBV9
CASSGPGSGNTIYF
>TRBV4-2
CASSQVDTGGSYEQYF
>TRBV4-1
CASSQVAHHEQYF
>TRBV4-1
CASSQRDWKSSYNSPLHF
>TRBV5-1
CASSPLRVGRGLANYGYTF
>TRBV5-4
CASSLGGISDTQYF
>TRBV27
CASSLSVNYGYTF
>TRBV28
CASSQGWNQPQHF
>TRBV9
CASSARDRAQETQYF
>TRBV10-3
CAISESDPPPNTGELFF
>TRBV7-3
CASSSEECKTEMNTEAFF
>TRBV30
CAWNTGVRRNEKLFF
>TRBV15
CATRPRTGLASDEQYF
>TRBV5-1
CASSFTTSNNYGYTF
>TRBV19
CASSWSGLNTEAFF
>TRBV10-1
CASSESYGAGELFF
>TRBV19
CASSIGNYNEQFF
>TRBV29-1
CSVEGRTLGLAGGPQYEQFF
>TRBV27
CASSYGAGTEAFF
>TRBV28
CASSNTGTSGRRIWTDTQYF
>TRBV11-1
CASSLGWGGLDEQFF
>TRBV29-1
CSLTLEQQTQYF
>TRBV5-6
CASSRTGFQQETQYF
>TRBV5-1
CASSLEAGVRYNEQFF
>TRBV6-6
CASSYGQDANYGYTF
>TRBV11-1
CASSLGLTEAFF
>TRBV28
CASSEWADTQYF
>TRBV6-1
CASSEWLLTRDGEKAFF
>TRBV4-2
CASSQDGTNRADTQYF
>TRBV7-6
CASSLTSGSHYNEQFF